Below, 27 T cell receptor beta chains from the same sample are listed, as sequenced in a study of T cells in Graves' hyperthyroidism and ophthalmopathy. The investigators amplified TCR beta CDR3 regions from RNA transcripts. HTBI primers drove first-round RT-PCR of the TCR CDR3. TCRdb analysed the multiplex PCR reads with MiXCR anew, one entry per CDR3 protein. This sample yields about 840,000 distinct CDR3 sequences, of which approximately 40% are seen a single time; more than 7% belongs to the top ten. Source material: blood. The source is a man aged 18-30 years with Graves' hyperthyroidism.

J is TRBJ1-4 and V is TRBV15; TRBD1 is a possible D gene (5 bases). The germline V gene encodes CDR1 LNHNV and CDR2 YYDKDF (reference sequence). CDR3 length equals 17 residues. The germline V and J ends were trimmed by 0 bases and 3 bases, with 14 bases remaining between them. This CDR3 is CATSREAEWGANEKLFF. The CDR3 DNA sequence: TGTGCCACCAGCAGAGAGGCCGAGTGGGGGGCTAATGAAAAACTGTTTTTT. The full variable domain, its missing parts supplied by reference TRBV15 and TRBJ1-4, is DAMVIQNPRYQVTQFGKPVTLSCSQTLNHNVMYWYQQKSSQAPKLLFHYYDKDFNNEADTPDNFQSRRPNTSFCFLDIRSPGLGDTAMYLCATSREAEWGANEKLFFGSGTQLSVL.

The rearrangement links TRBV10-3 to TRBJ1-6; tentatively, D is TRBD1 (5 bases). Trimming removed 2 bases at V and 10 bases at J, with 9 bases between. The CDR3 extends over 13 amino acids. Germline V lookup: CDR1 ENHRY, CDR2 SYGVKD. The CDR3 region is CAISEGARSPLHF. In nucleotides, the CDR3 is TGTGCCATCAGTGAGGGGGCTCGCTCACCCCTCCACTTT.

On this clonotype: This may be a read error, as it is one base from a much larger clone. The V gene is TRBV10-3, the J gene TRBJ1-6, with D possibly TRBD1 on 5 matching bases. Germline values: CDR1 ENHRY, CDR2 SYGVKD. V was pared by 3 bases and J by 0 bases, with 12 bases between. The CDR3 loop spans 17 amino acids. CDR3 sequence reads: CAISDRDGSSYNSPLHF. Written as DNA, the CDR3 is TGTGCCATCAGTGACCGGGACGGGTCCTCCTATAATTCACCCCTCCACTTT.

About this clonotype: This may arise from a read error, as a much more abundant clone is one base away. The chain uses TRBV20-1 and TRBJ1-1; D remains ambiguous. CDR1 is DFQATT and CDR2 is SNEGSKA in the germline V gene (reference sequence). Trimming removed 1 base from V and 5 bases from J, with 11 bases in between. The CDR3 consists of 13 residues. CDR3 nucleotide sequence: TGCAGTGCTAGAGTGGAGGCGAGGACTGAAGCTTTCTTT. Translation: CSARVEARTEAFF.

This clonotype was detected ten times or more. The genes are TRBV2 and TRBJ2-7, with a possible D match to TRBD2 (6 bases). Trimming removed 4 bases from V and 4 bases from J, with 14 bases in between. Germline V gives CDR1 SNHLY, CDR2 FYNNEI. The CDR3 is 14 amino acids. Written as DNA, the CDR3 is TGTGCCAGCAGTGGTGGGAGGAATGGGTACGAGCAGTACTTC. It specifies CASSGGRNGYEQYF.

The rearrangement joins TRBV6-6 to TRBJ1-6; the D gene is possibly TRBD1 (5 bases). CDR1 and CDR2 from the germline V gene are MNHNY and SVGAGI (reference sequence). The CDR3 length is 12 residues. Trimming removed 8 bases at V and 8 bases at J, with 10 bases between. The CDR3 DNA is TGTGCCAGCGACTTAGGGGATTCACCCCTCCACTTT. This sequence encodes CASDLGDSPLHF.

In this sample, this clonotype turned up a few times. The chain is built from TRBV9 and TRBJ2-2; unclear D gene. This CDR3 has 13 amino acids. Trimming took 4 bases from V and 7 from J, leaving 11 bases between them. CDR1 SGDLS and CDR2 YYNGEE come from the germline V gene. The CDR3 DNA reads TGTGCCAGCAGCTTCCGGACCTTCGGGGAGCTGTTTTTT. Translated, it gives CASSFRTFGELFF.

This chain joins TRBV19 and TRBJ1-4, with D perhaps matching TRBD1 (5 bases). The ends were cut back, 9 bases at V and 13 bases at J, with 6 bases in the middle. The CDR3 covers 8 residues. The V gene's germline CDR1 is LNHDA and CDR2 SQIVND (reference sequence). This CDR3 is CASGTLFF. The CDR3 nucleotides read TGTGCCAGCGGGACACTGTTTTTT.

This clonotype was observed a few times. V usage is TRBV6-6 and J usage is TRBJ1-1; no clear D. Trimming took 3 bases from V and 4 from J, leaving 15 bases between them. The CDR3 has 15 amino acids. The V gene's germline CDR1 is MNHNY and CDR2 SVGAGI (reference sequence). The CDR3 DNA reads TGTGCCAGCAGTTATCCGGGGTGGCCGGGCACTGAAGCTTTCTTT. This gives the protein CASSYPGWPGTEAFF.

A few counts support this clonotype. The rearrangement joins TRBV13 to TRBJ1-2; D might be TRBD1 (5 bases). This CDR3 is built from 15 residues. V lost 3 bases, J lost 4 bases, and 15 bases lay in between. Germline-derived CDR1 and CDR2 are PRHDT and FYEKMQ (reference sequence). The CDR3 DNA reads TGTGCCAGCAGCTTGGATCAGGGAGATGCCTATGGCTACACCTTC. Encoded protein: CASSLDQGDAYGYTF.

This clonotype was seen a few times. The rearrangement joins TRBV7-3 to TRBJ1-6, with 8 positions matching TRBD1. The junction had 11 bases not matched to a gene; V was cut back by 6 bases and J by 10 bases. Per the germline V gene, CDR1 is SGHTA and CDR2 is FQGTGA. This CDR3 region has 15 residues. CDR3 sequence (DNA): TGTGCCAGCAGTCGAGGACAGGGTACGTCCTCACCCCTCCACTTT. Translating it yields CASSRGQGTSSPLHF.

This clonotype was observed a few times. This CDR3 is CASTGAGMTEAFF. The CDR3, as DNA: TGTGCCAGCACTGGGGCAGGGATGACTGAAGCTTTCTTT. J is TRBJ1-1 and V is TRBV6-1; D may be TRBD1 (5 bases). V dropped 7 bases and J dropped 5 bases, with 14 bases sitting between them. CDR3 length equals 13 residues. Germline CDR1 MNHNS, CDR2 SASEGT.

Turning to this clonotype: A read error may explain this, as a much larger clone is one base away. The chain links TRBV2 to TRBJ1-1; 7 positions agree with TRBD1. The CDR3 consists of 13 residues. Germline V gives CDR1 SNHLY, CDR2 FYNNEI. V was clipped by 7 bases and J by 5 bases; unmatched bases: 7. This CDR3 reads CASTQTGRTEAFF. CDR3 DNA: TGTGCCAGCACCCAGACAGGGAGGACTGAAGCTTTCTTT.

In this sample, this clonotype turned up a few times. V is TRBV20-1 and J is TRBJ2-7; TRBD2 matches 7 bases. The trim removed 0 bases at V and 4 bases at J, leaving 9 bases unmatched. The CDR3 covers 15 residues. Per the germline V gene, CDR1 is DFQATT and CDR2 is SNEGSKA (reference sequence). DNA for the CDR3: TGCAGTGCTAGAGACTCTGGGGCTAGCGGTTACGAGCAGTACTTC. Its protein is CSARDSGASGYEQYF.

Note on this clonotype: Being one base from a much bigger clone, this may be a read error. The chain joins TRBV9 to TRBJ2-5; D not certain. Trimming left V 2 bases short and J 3 bases short, with 14 bases between. This CDR3 region has 15 residues. Germline values: CDR1 SGDLS, CDR2 YYNGEE. CDR3 sequence: CASSVEGRTEETQYF. In DNA, the CDR3 is TGTGCCAGCAGCGTGGAAGGTCGGACGGAAGAGACCCAGTACTTC. Together with reference TRBV9 and TRBJ2-5, the CDR3 gives the full variable domain: DSGVTQTPKHLITATGQRVTLRCSPRSGDLSVYWYQQSLDQGLQFLIQYYNGEERAKGNILERFSAQQFPDLHSELNLSSLELGDSALYFCASSVEGRTEETQYFGPGTRLLVL.

This clonotype was seen ten or more times. The chain couples TRBV25-1 to TRBJ2-2; D unclear. The CDR3 is made up of 15 amino acids. Per the germline V gene, CDR1 is MGHDK and CDR2 is SYGVNS. V dropped 3 bases and J dropped 4 bases, with 12 bases sitting between them. As DNA, the CDR3 is TGTGCCAGCAGTGACGGCGCAGGCGCCACCGGGGAGCTGTTTTTT. Translated: CASSDGAGATGELFF.

With regard to this clonotype: The junction differs from germline at one of its ends, possibly a read error. This chain joins TRBV19 and TRBJ1-1; D is unresolved. Germline V lookup: CDR1 LNHDA, CDR2 SQIVND (reference sequence). The CDR3 runs to 11 residues. The CDR3 sequence: CVSSLRTEAFF. The DNA for the CDR3 is TGTGTCAGTAGTTTGCGGACTGAAGCTTTCTTT.

The chain recombines TRBV9 with TRBJ2-7; 7 nucleotides agree with TRBD1. V lost 3 bases, J lost 4 bases, and 7 bases stayed unmatched. Per the germline V gene, CDR1 is SGDLS and CDR2 is YYNGEE. The CDR3 has 14 amino acids. CDR3 DNA sequence: TGTGCCAGCAGCGCGTTACAGGGGAGATACGAGCAGTACTTC. Encoded protein: CASSALQGRYEQYF.

The chain recombines TRBV7-6 with TRBJ2-7; the match to TRBD1 covers 12 bases. Per the germline V gene, CDR1 is SGHVS and CDR2 is FNYEAQ. The CDR3 runs to 18 residues. With 5 bases clipped from V and 3 bases from J, the junction kept 14 bases outside the gene matches. The CDR3 DNA sequence: TGTGCCAGCAGCCCTAGCCGGGACAGGGGGCAAAGAGACTACGAGCAGTACTTC. Amino acids: CASSPSRDRGQRDYEQYF. Full variable domain (missing parts from reference TRBV7-6 and TRBJ2-7): GAGVSQSPRYKVTKRGQDVALRCDPISGHVSLYWYRQALGQGPEFLTYFNYEAQQDKSGLPNDRFSAERPEGSISTLTIQRTEQRDSAMYRCASSPSRDRGQRDYEQYFGPGTRLTVT.

The chain has TRBV2 and TRBJ2-6, with 10 bases aligning to TRBD2. The germline V gene has CDR1 SNHLY and CDR2 FYNNEI. The CDR3 loop spans 18 amino acids. Trimming removed 6 bases from V and 4 bases from J; junction bases left unmatched: 12. CDR3 amino acids: CASSDGLAVSSGANVLTF. DNA of the CDR3: TGTGCCAGCAGCGACGGACTAGCGGTTAGCTCAGGGGCCAACGTCCTGACTTTC.

This sequence joins TRBV7-9 and TRBJ2-7; D is perhaps TRBD2 (7 bases). Germline assignment: CDR1 SEHNR and CDR2 FQNEAQ (reference sequence). V was shortened by 7 bases and J by 4 bases, with 20 bases between the two germline ends. The CDR3 sequence is 15 residues long. The DNA for the CDR3 is TGTGCCAGCACGGCCGTGGGGGGGCTGGGGTACGAGCAGTACTTC. It is translated as CASTAVGGLGYEQYF.

Ten or more counts support this clonotype. The chain links TRBV25-1 to TRBJ2-5; 7 bases are a match to TRBD2. The germline CDR1 and CDR2 sequences are MGHDK and SYGVNS. With V trimmed by 1 base and J by 2 bases, 4 bases remained unmatched. The CDR3 has 15 residues. In nucleotides, the CDR3 is TGTGCCAGCAGTGAATTGGGAGGGAATCAAGAGACCCAGTACTTC. Translating it yields CASSELGGNQETQYF.

This clonotype was detected many times. V usage is TRBV14 and J usage is TRBJ2-7; D possibly matches TRBD1 or TRBD2 (5 bases each). CDR3 length equals 13 residues. Germline CDR1 SGHDN, CDR2 FVKESK. Trimming removed 0 bases from V and 5 bases from J, with 8 bases in between. The CDR3 nucleotides are TGTGCCAGCAGCCAAGATTTGGGACACGAGCAGTACTTC. Protein: CASSQDLGHEQYF.

The chain carries TRBV7-3 and TRBJ1-4; D uncertain. Germline-derived CDR1 and CDR2 are SGHTA and FQGTGA. V lost 1 base to trimming and J lost 3 bases, with 9 bases between them. The CDR3 covers 15 residues. This chain's CDR3 is CASSLIATSNEKLFF. In DNA form, the CDR3 reads TGTGCCAGCAGCTTAATAGCGACATCTAATGAAAAACTGTTTTTT.

This chain uses TRBV12-3 or TRBV12-4 with TRBJ1-4; D gene uncertain. The CDR3 sequence is 16 residues long. V lost 4 bases and J lost 0, with 12 bases in between. The DNA for the CDR3 is TGTGCCAGCAGTTCCCGACCAGACTCAACTAATGAAAAACTGTTTTTT. It is translated as CASSSRPDSTNEKLFF.

The chain couples TRBV20-1 to TRBJ2-2; maybe TRBD1 (6 bases). CDR1 is DFQATT and CDR2 is SNEGSKA in the germline V gene (reference sequence). V gave up 6 bases and J gave up 7 bases, with 15 bases separating them. The CDR3 extends over 13 amino acids. The CDR3 loop is CSAPNRAVGELFF. The CDR3 DNA reads TGCAGTGCCCCGAACAGGGCGGTCGGGGAGCTGTTTTTT.

J is TRBJ1-1 and V is TRBV12-3 or TRBV12-4; D call uncertain. The germline V and J ends were trimmed by 3 bases and 7 bases, with 12 bases remaining between them. This CDR3 spans 13 amino acids. In DNA, the CDR3 is TGTGCCAGCAGTTTCTCTCTGGAAGGTGAAGCTTTCTTT. It is translated as CASSFSLEGEAFF.